These 20 T cell receptor beta chains were all obtained from the same sample, sequenced in a study of shared clonotypes between healthy human individuals. Method: immunoSEQ multiplex PCR; TCRdb's copy keeps in-frame clones and lacks some. The top ten clones hold 0.39% of a sample with some 2.3 million clones, 85% to 95% of them seen once. Source material: naive CD4+ T cells from PBMCs. Subset described: CD45RA+ positively selected. These receptors all stem from a man younger than 35 in good health. Some clones in this sample may be carry-over from other donors' samples.

The V and J genes are TRBV28 and TRBJ1-1, with D perhaps TRBD1 (6 bases). Trimming cost V 1 base and J 12 bases, with 9 bases left between them. Germline CDR1 reads MDHEN; CDR2 reads SYDVKM. CDR3 length: 11 amino acids. Here the CDR3 DNA reads TGTGCCAGCAGTTTATTTGGGGGCCCTTTCTTT. Amino acid sequence: CASSLFGGPFF. The entire variable domain, with the rest obtained from reference TRBV28 and TRBJ1-1, is as follows: DVKVTQSSRYLVKRTGEKVFLECVQDMDHENMFWYRQDPGLGLRLIYFSYDVKMKEKGDIPEGYSVSREKKERFSLILESASTNQTSMYLCASSLFGGPFFGQGTRLTVV.

The chain carries TRBV12-5 and TRBJ2-2; TRBD1 or TRBD2 may be the D gene (7 bases each). Germline V gives CDR1 LGHNT, CDR2 FRNRAP. The CDR3 has 18 residues. The V end lost 2 bases, the J end lost 5 bases, and 21 bases lay between the germline ends. CDR3 amino acids: CASGLSVGRGRRTGELFF. The CDR3 DNA follows: TGTGCTAGTGGTTTGTCCGTAGGGAGGGGGCGTAGGACCGGGGAGCTGTTTTTT.

The chain couples TRBV25-1 to TRBJ2-7, with D perhaps matching TRBD1 or TRBD2 (7 bases each). Trimming pared 3 bases from V and 2 bases from J, leaving 11 bases between. The CDR3 is made up of 14 amino acids. Germline CDR1 reads MGHDK; CDR2 reads SYGVNS. CDR3 loop: CASSEGGGAYEQYF. CDR3 coding DNA: TGTGCCAGCAGTGAGGGAGGGGGCGCCTACGAGCAGTACTTC.

The chain joins TRBV6-6 to TRBJ2-1; 7 bases line up with TRBD2. Germline V gene data show CDR1 as MNHNY and CDR2 as SVGAGI (reference sequence). The CDR3 sequence is 16 residues long. Germline trimming cut 0 bases from V and 1 base from J; bases unmatched to any gene: 3. The CDR3 sequence is CASSYSIGRSYNEQFF. Here the CDR3 DNA reads TGTGCCAGCAGTTACTCAATCGGGAGGTCCTACAATGAGCAGTTCTTC.

The V gene is TRBV7-9, the J gene TRBJ1-3; no clear D. Looked up from germline, CDR1 is SEHNR and CDR2 is FQNEAQ (reference sequence). Trimming took 5 bases from V and 0 from J, leaving 14 bases between them. The CDR3 length is 16 residues. Here the CDR3 reads CASSQSPDSSGNTIYF. The CDR3 nucleotides read TGTGCCAGCAGCCAGTCCCCCGATAGCTCTGGAAACACCATATATTTT.

A single count supports this clone. The chain joins TRBV6-6 to TRBJ2-1, with D possibly TRBD2 on 6 matching bases. There are 15 residues in the CDR3. Trimming cost V 6 bases and J 3 bases, with 15 bases left between them. Germline CDR1 and CDR2: MNHNY and SVGAGI (reference sequence). In nucleotides, the CDR3 is TGTGCCAGCAGCCCGAGGGGCGGGGTCTACAATGAGCAGTTCTTC. Encoded protein: CASSPRGGVYNEQFF.

J is TRBJ2-7 and V is TRBV21-1; the table gives TRBD1 as D, unverified against the DNA. TRBV21-1 counts as a pseudogene. The CDR3 has 18 amino acids. CDR3 protein: CASSLQPGQGIAGYEQYF. The CDR3 DNA follows: TGTGCCAGCAGCCTCCAACCGGGACAGGGGATTGCGGGATACGAGCAGTACTTC.

About this clone itself: A much larger clone sits a single nucleotide away, making a read error possible. In the same sample, other DNA sequences code for this CDR3. The V gene is TRBV9, the J gene TRBJ1-1; D not certain. CDR1 is SGDLS and CDR2 is YYNGEE in the germline V gene. This CDR3 has 13 amino acids. V was cut by 0 bases and J by 0 bases, with 3 bases left in between. The CDR3 nucleotides are TGTGCCAGCAGCGTAGCACTGAACACTGAAGCTTTCTTT. Residues: CASSVALNTEAFF. The whole variable domain, filled in from reference TRBV9 and TRBJ1-1, reads DSGVTQTPKHLITATGQRVTLRCSPRSGDLSVYWYQQSLDQGLQFLIQYYNGEERAKGNILERFSAQQFPDLHSELNLSSLELGDSALYFCASSVALNTEAFFGQGTRLTVV.

The V gene is TRBV27, the J gene TRBJ2-5; a possible D gene is TRBD2 (6 bases). The CDR3 loop spans 16 amino acids. Germline V gene data show CDR1 as MNHEY and CDR2 as SMNVEV (reference sequence). V was shortened by 5 bases and J by 5 bases, with 21 bases between the two germline ends. The CDR3 bases are TGTGCCAGCAGTCCGCGGGACCGGGGTTCCCCGGAGACCCAGTACTTC. Amino acids: CASSPRDRGSPETQYF.

This chain joins TRBV5-1 and TRBJ2-3; 8 bases are shared with TRBD2. The CDR3 is 15 amino acids. V lost 3 bases to trimming and J lost 5 bases; unmatched junction nucleotides: 8. Looked up from germline, CDR1 is SGHRS and CDR2 is YFSETQ. The CDR3 nucleotides read TGCGCCAGCAGCTGGGGACCCCGGGGGGGAGATACGCAGTATTTT. Its translation is CASSWGPRGGDTQYF.

V gene TRBV7-8 combines with J gene TRBJ2-1; 7 bases are shared with TRBD2. The CDR3 extends over 16 amino acids. Germline CDR1 is SGHVS and CDR2 is FQNEAQ. Unmatched junction bases numbered 3, after V lost 1 base and J lost 0 bases. CDR3 nucleotide sequence: TGTGCCAGCAGCTTAGTTGGCGGGAGCTCCTACAATGAGCAGTTCTTC. This encodes CASSLVGGSSYNEQFF.

The J gene is TRBJ1-2, the V gene TRBV27; D is undetermined. Trimming shortened V by 0 bases and J by 8 bases, and 10 bases separated the two germline ends. The V gene's germline CDR1 is MNHEY and CDR2 SMNVEV (reference sequence). This CDR3 has 13 residues. The CDR3 sequence is CASSLSSLRGYTF. The CDR3 coding sequence is TGTGCCAGCAGTTTATCCAGCCTACGGGGCTACACCTTC.

The rearrangement joins TRBV15 to TRBJ2-7; perhaps TRBD1 as D (6 bases). V lost 3 bases, J lost 2 bases, and 14 bases lay in between. CDR1 and CDR2 (germline): LNHNV, YYDKDF (reference sequence). The CDR3 spans 15 residues. In nucleotides, the CDR3 is TGTGCCACCAGCAGGGAGCCACAGGGAGCCTACGAGCAGTACTTC. It encodes CATSREPQGAYEQYF.

This chain uses TRBV4-1 with TRBJ2-7; possibly TRBD1 for D (6 bases). Germline V gives CDR1 MGHRA, CDR2 YSYEKL. Trimming left V 0 bases short and J 1 base short, with 13 bases between. The CDR3 spans 16 residues. In DNA, the CDR3 is TGCGCCAGCAGCCAAGATCGTATGAGGGGGTCCTACGAGCAGTACTTC. This gives the protein CASSQDRMRGSYEQYF.

The chain links TRBV7-2 to TRBJ1-2; 7 bases are a match to TRBD1. There are 13 residues in the CDR3. Germline V lookup: CDR1 SGHTA, CDR2 FQGNSA. The V and J ends lost 4 bases and 13 bases, in that order; junction bases with no gene match: 12. The CDR3 nucleotides are TGTGCCAGCAGCTCTATTCGACAGGGCGGGGGCACCTTC. It encodes CASSSIRQGGGTF.

This clone has more than one count but fewer than ten. This chain uses TRBV27 with TRBJ2-2; D gene unclear. The CDR3 runs to 13 residues. Germline CDR1 MNHEY, CDR2 SMNVEV (reference sequence). Trimming cost V 7 bases and J 6 bases, with 12 bases left between them. As DNA, the CDR3 is TGTGCCAGCATGAGAAAGACCTCCGGGGAGCTGTTTTTT. This codes for CASMRKTSGELFF.

The chain is built from TRBV19 and TRBJ2-1, with 8 bases that match TRBD2. The CDR3 totals 15 residues. The junction had 11 bases not matched to a gene; V was cut back by 9 bases and J by 4 bases. Germline values: CDR1 LNHDA, CDR2 SQIVND (reference sequence). The CDR3 region is CASRSAGAAYNEQFF. In nucleotides, the CDR3 is TGTGCCAGCCGATCAGCGGGAGCGGCATACAATGAGCAGTTCTTC.

The chain uses TRBV6-6 and TRBJ1-2; TRBD1 might be the D (5 bases). Germline V CDR1 and CDR2: MNHNY, SVGAGI (reference sequence). V shed 2 bases and J shed 4 bases, with 11 bases lying between them. This CDR3 spans 14 amino acids. CDR3 sequence reads: CASSYPGTLYGYTF. CDR3 nucleotides: TGTGCCAGCAGTTACCCCGGGACCCTCTATGGCTACACCTTC.

This sequence joins TRBV2 and TRBJ2-7; possibly TRBD2 for D (5 bases). Trimming left V 10 bases short and J 4 bases short, with 23 bases between. The CDR3 extends over 15 amino acids. CDR1 and CDR2 from the germline V gene are SNHLY and FYNNEI. This CDR3 is CATHQRLALPYEQYF. DNA for the CDR3: TGTGCCACCCATCAGCGGCTAGCCCTTCCTTACGAGCAGTACTTC. The full variable domain, with the rest looked up from reference TRBV2 and TRBJ2-7, is EPEVTQTPSHQVTQMGQEVILRCVPISNHLYFYWYRQILGQKVEFLVSFYNNEISEKSEIFDDQFSVERPDGSNFTLKIRSTKLEDSAMYFCATHQRLALPYEQYFGPGTRLTVT.

The chain employs TRBV28 and TRBJ1-5, with 7 bases matching TRBD1. The ends lost 2 bases at V and 7 bases at J; junction bases unmatched: 8. The CDR3 is 15 amino acids. The germline CDR1 and CDR2 sequences are MDHEN and SYDVKM. CDR3 residues: CASSLQGGGRQPQHF. In DNA form, the CDR3 reads TGTGCCAGCAGTTTACAAGGGGGCGGACGGCAGCCCCAGCATTTT.